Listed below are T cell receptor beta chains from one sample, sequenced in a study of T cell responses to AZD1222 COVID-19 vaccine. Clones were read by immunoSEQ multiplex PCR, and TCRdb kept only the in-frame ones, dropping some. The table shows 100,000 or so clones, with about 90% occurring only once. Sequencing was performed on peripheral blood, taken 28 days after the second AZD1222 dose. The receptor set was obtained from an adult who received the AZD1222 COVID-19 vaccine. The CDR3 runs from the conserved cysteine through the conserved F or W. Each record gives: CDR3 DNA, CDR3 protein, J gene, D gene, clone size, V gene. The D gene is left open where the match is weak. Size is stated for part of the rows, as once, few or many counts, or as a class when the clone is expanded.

DNA: TGTGCCAGCAGTCCGGGACAGGGGAACAATCAGCCCCAGCATTTT
CDR3: CASSPGQGNNQPQHF
J: TRBJ1-5
D: TRBD1
size: NA
V: TRBV6-5

DNA: TGTGCCAGCAGGTTCCAGACTTTCAGGACTGAAGCTTTCTTT
CDR3: CASRFQTFRTEAFF
J: TRBJ1-1
D: NA
size: NA
V: TRBV6-5

DNA: TGTGCCAGCAGTTCCCCCGGGACAGCGACCTACGAGCAGTACTTC
CDR3: CASSSPGTATYEQYF
J: TRBJ2-7
D: TRBD1
size: NA
V: TRBV6-5

DNA: TGTGCCAGCAGTGCCGCTTGGGGGACAGGCTATGGCTACACCTTC
CDR3: CASSAAWGTGYGYTF
J: TRBJ1-2
D: TRBD1
size: NA
V: TRBV28

DNA: TGTGCCAGCAGCTTGAGGAGCTCCTACGAGCAGTACTTC
CDR3: CASSLRSSYEQYF
J: TRBJ2-7
D: NA
size: NA
V: TRBV5-5

DNA: TGCGCCAGCAGTCGGAGACTAGCGGGAAACCAAGAGACCCAGTACTTC
CDR3: CASSRRLAGNQETQYF
J: TRBJ2-5
D: TRBD2
size: once
V: TRBV5-1

DNA: TGTGCCTGGAGGGAAGGGACAGGGGGAAATGAAAAACTGTTTTTT
CDR3: CAWREGTGGNEKLFF
J: TRBJ1-4
D: TRBD1
size: NA
V: TRBV30

DNA: TGTGCCAGTTCGACAGGGGGTGACACTGAAGCTTTCTTT
CDR3: CASSTGGDTEAFF
J: TRBJ1-1
D: TRBD1
size: NA
V: TRBV9

DNA: TGTGCCAGCAGCGTTAGGGACAGGGGCGGATTGAACACTGAAGCTTTCTTT
CDR3: CASSVRDRGGLNTEAFF
J: TRBJ1-1
D: TRBD1
size: NA
V: TRBV9

DNA: TGTGCCAGCAGTGAAGCCTCGGACAGGCGATACGAGCAGTACTTC
CDR3: CASSEASDRRYEQYF
J: TRBJ2-7
D: TRBD1
size: NA
V: TRBV6-1

DNA: TGTGCCACCAGCAGAGATCGGTCCGGGCAAGAGACCCAGTACTTC
CDR3: CATSRDRSGQETQYF
J: TRBJ2-5
D: NA
size: once
V: TRBV15

DNA: TGTGCCATCAGTGAGAGGACGGGGAACACCGGGGAGCTGTTTTTT
CDR3: CAISERTGNTGELFF
J: TRBJ2-2
D: NA
size: once
V: TRBV10-3

DNA: TGTGCCAGCACCCTTCTAGAACCAACTAGCACAGATACGCAGTATTTT
CDR3: CASTLLEPTSTDTQYF
J: TRBJ2-3
D: NA
size: NA
V: TRBV7-8

DNA: TGTGCCAGCTCGCAGAACACTGAAGCTTTCTTT
CDR3: CASSQNTEAFF
J: TRBJ1-1
D: NA
size: NA
V: TRBV21-1

DNA: TGCGCCAGCAGCCGCACAGGGGGGGACACTGAAGCTTTCTTT
CDR3: CASSRTGGDTEAFF
J: TRBJ1-1
D: TRBD1
size: NA
V: TRBV5-1

DNA: TGTGCCAGTAGGCCTGGAGGCAGGGCCGACACTGAAGCTTTCTTT
CDR3: CASRPGGRADTEAFF
J: TRBJ1-1
D: NA
size: NA
V: TRBV19

DNA: TGTGCCAGCAGTTTATGGGACAGGGGCCCGGAAAAACTGTTTTTT
CDR3: CASSLWDRGPEKLFF
J: TRBJ1-4
D: TRBD1
size: once
V: TRBV28

DNA: TGTGCCAGCAGGGGGGGCAATCCACCCCGTGAAGCTTTCTTT
CDR3: CASRGGNPPREAFF
J: TRBJ1-1
D: NA
size: NA
V: TRBV2

DNA: TGTGCCAGCAGCTTGTATTGGCGAGACGAGCAGTACTTC
CDR3: CASSLYWRDEQYF
J: TRBJ2-7
D: NA
size: NA
V: TRBV7-3

DNA: TGTGCCAGCAGTTCGGGACGATACGAGCAGTACTTC
CDR3: CASSSGRYEQYF
J: TRBJ2-7
D: NA
size: NA
V: TRBV11-2

DNA: TGTGCCAGCAGTCAGCCCGGGACTAGCGGGAGTGGGGAGCAGTACTTC
CDR3: CASSQPGTSGSGEQYF
J: TRBJ2-7
D: TRBD2
size: once
V: TRBV28

DNA: TGTGCCAGCAGCCATCGAGTGAGGGGCGGGAGACGCACAGATACGCAGTATTTT
CDR3: CASSHRVRGGRRTDTQYF
J: TRBJ2-3
D: TRBD2
size: NA
V: TRBV3-1/TRBV3-2

DNA: TGTGCCAGCAGCCGCGCCAGCGGAGAGGAAGAGAGCCAGTACTTC
CDR3: CASSRASGEEESQYF
J: TRBJ2-5
D: NA
size: NA
V: TRBV4-2

DNA: TGTGCCAGCAGCCTAGGGACAGGACGTGCTGAAAAACTGTTTTTT
CDR3: CASSLGTGRAEKLFF
J: TRBJ1-4
D: TRBD1
size: NA
V: TRBV7-6

DNA: TGTGCCAGCAGTCTGGGGTCAGGGAATGAAAAACTGTTTTTT
CDR3: CASSLGSGNEKLFF
J: TRBJ1-4
D: NA
size: NA
V: TRBV28

DNA: TGCGCCAGCAGAGCGGGGGGCAGGATGAACACTGAAGCTTTCTTT
CDR3: CASRAGGRMNTEAFF
J: TRBJ1-1
D: NA
size: NA
V: TRBV5-1

DNA: TGTGCCAGCAGCTACCGGGGAGGGATAGCTTATGGCTACACCTTC
CDR3: CASSYRGGIAYGYTF
J: TRBJ1-2
D: NA
size: NA
V: TRBV5-8

DNA: TGCGCCAGCAGCTTGGAGGGTGGGGGAAACATTCAGTACTTC
CDR3: CASSLEGGGNIQYF
J: TRBJ2-4
D: NA
size: NA
V: TRBV5-1

DNA: TGTGCCAGCAGCTACACCCGGACTAGGGGCAATGAGCAGTTCTTC
CDR3: CASSYTRTRGNEQFF
J: TRBJ2-1
D: TRBD2
size: NA
V: TRBV11-2

DNA: TGTGCCAGTAGTGGGGGACAGGGGGCGTATAATTCACCCCTCCACTTT
CDR3: CASSGGQGAYNSPLHF
J: TRBJ1-6
D: TRBD1
size: once
V: TRBV19

DNA: TGTGCCAGCAGCTTAGGGGGATTCTCTGGAAACACCATATATTTT
CDR3: CASSLGGFSGNTIYF
J: TRBJ1-3
D: NA
size: NA
V: TRBV7-2

DNA: TGTGCCAGCAGCTTAGCATCCGGGGCCAAAAACATTCAGTACTTC
CDR3: CASSLASGAKNIQYF
J: TRBJ2-4
D: NA
size: NA
V: TRBV7-9

DNA: TGTGCCAGTAGTAGGACTCGCAATCAGCCCCAGCATTTT
CDR3: CASSRTRNQPQHF
J: TRBJ1-5
D: NA
size: NA
V: TRBV19